The clone carrying this TCR beta chain has only one observation. Produced via immunoSEQ multiplex PCR; TCRdb's table is partial and in-frame only. The sample lists 150,000 to 200,000 clones, roughly 92% occurring once. This CDR3 is built from 19 residues. With V trimmed by 4 bases and J by 5 bases, 18 bases remained unmatched. Germline-derived CDR1 and CDR2 are SGDLS and YYNGEE. These data come from a study of T cell responses to AZD1222 COVID-19 vaccine. The V and J genes are TRBV9 and TRBJ2-5; 12 bases are shared with TRBD2. The material was peripheral blood, obtained 28 days after the second AZD1222 dose. This sequence was found in an adult who received the AZD1222 COVID-19 vaccine. The CDR3 reads CASSITGGGLAGYPETQYF. The CDR3 DNA reads TGTGCCAGCAGCATCACAGGGGGAGGACTAGCGGGGTATCCTGAGACCCAGTACTTC. Based on the CDR3 plus reference TRBV9 and TRBJ2-5, the full variable domain is DSGVTQTPKHLITATGQRVTLRCSPRSGDLSVYWYQQSLDQGLQFLIQYYNGEERAKGNILERFSAQQFPDLHSELNLSSLELGDSALYFCASSITGGGLAGYPETQYFGPGTRLLVL.